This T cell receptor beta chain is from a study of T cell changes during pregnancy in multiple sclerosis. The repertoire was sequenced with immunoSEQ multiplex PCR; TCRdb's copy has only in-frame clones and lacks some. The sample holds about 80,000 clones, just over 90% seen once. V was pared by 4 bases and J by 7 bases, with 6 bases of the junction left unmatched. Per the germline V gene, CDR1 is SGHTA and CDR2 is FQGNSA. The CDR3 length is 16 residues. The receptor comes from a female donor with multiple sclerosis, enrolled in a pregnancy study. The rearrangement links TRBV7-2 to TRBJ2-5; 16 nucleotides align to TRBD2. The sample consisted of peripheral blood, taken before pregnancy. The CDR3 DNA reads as TGTGCCAGCAGCTCCGGGGGACTAGCGGGAGGGGGGACCCAGTACTTC. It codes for CASSSGGLAGGGTQYF.